The next 17 T cell receptor beta chains were all read from a single sample in a study of regulatory T cells in long-lasting Graves disease. Arm-PCR of CDR3 regions with iRepertoire HTBI primers generated TCR beta libraries. TCRdb re-called the multiplex PCR reads with MiXCR, one entry per CDR3 protein. The table lists about 450,000 distinct CDR3 sequences, 23% of them singletons. As for time point: persistent/refractory GD, antithyroid drugs over 5 years with positive TRAb. The TCR library used RNA extracted from PBMCs. The source was peripheral blood mononuclear cells (PBMCs), collected when the disease was refractory, from a patient treated with antithyroid drugs. These receptors all stem from a female donor with Graves disease.

This clonotype was seen a handful of times. The chain carries TRBV27 and TRBJ2-7; 7 nucleotides match TRBD2. The CDR3 consists of 15 residues. Germline-derived CDR1 and CDR2 are MNHEY and SMNVEV (reference sequence). Trimming took 3 bases from V and 2 from J; bases not matched to a gene: 7. CDR3 amino acids: CASSLRGFLTYEQYF. As DNA, the CDR3 is TGTGCCAGCAGTTTGCGGGGGTTCTTGACCTACGAGCAGTACTTC.

V and J are TRBV7-9 and TRBJ2-7; TRBD2 is a possible D gene (5 bases). Germline CDR1 is SEHNR and CDR2 is FQNEAQ (reference sequence). V was trimmed by 2 bases and J by 7 bases, leaving 12 bases between them. CDR3 size: 13 residues. The CDR3 DNA follows: TGTGCCAGCAGCTTAATGGCCACGGGGGAGCAGTACTTC. Translation gives CASSLMATGEQYF.

This clonotype was detected ten times or more. The chain is built from TRBV6-1 and TRBJ1-2; weak D call: TRBD1 (5 bases). This CDR3 comprises 14 residues. The V end was cut by 2 bases, the J end by 5 bases, with 12 bases between. Germline loops: CDR1 MNHNS, CDR2 SASEGT. CDR3 nucleotide sequence: TGTGCCAGCAGTGAAAGCTTGGGGGAATATGGCTACACCTTC. Amino acid sequence: CASSESLGEYGYTF.

This clonotype was counted a few times. V is TRBV11-2 and J is TRBJ1-1; TRBD1 is a possible D gene (5 bases). Between the trimmed V and J ends, which lost 5 bases and 5 bases, there was a span of 18 bases. The germline V gene encodes CDR1 SGHAT and CDR2 FQNNGV. The CDR3 contains 15 residues. CDR3 in amino acids: CASSPVRGRATEAFF. The CDR3, as DNA: TGTGCCAGCAGCCCAGTTAGGGGTAGGGCTACTGAAGCTTTCTTT.

The gene calls are TRBV20-1 and TRBJ2-3; 9 positions agree with TRBD2. The V segment lost 3 bases and the J segment 2 bases; nucleotides outside the gene matches: 6. There are 15 residues in the CDR3. Germline V gene lookup returns CDR1 DFQATT and CDR2 SNEGSKA (reference sequence). CDR3 bases: TGCAGTGCTAGGTTGCTAGCGGGGATCACAGATACGCAGTATTTT. As protein: CSARLLAGITDTQYF.

Ten or more counts support this clonotype. This chain links TRBV12-3 or TRBV12-4 with TRBJ2-4; D is perhaps TRBD1 (5 bases). The CDR3 extends over 15 amino acids. V was clipped by 6 bases and J by 0 bases, with 12 bases between them. CDR3 in DNA: TGTGCCAGCAGGATGACAGCGATAGCCAAAAACATTCAGTACTTC. It specifies CASRMTAIAKNIQYF.

The CDR3 reads CASSPDYTDTQYF. In nucleotides, the CDR3 is TGTGCCAGCAGCCCGGACTATACAGATACGCAGTATTTT. V usage is TRBV7-2 and J usage is TRBJ2-3; D perhaps matches TRBD2 (6 bases). V was trimmed by 5 bases and J by 3 bases, leaving 9 bases between them. The length of the CDR3 is 13 residues. Germline loops: CDR1 SGHTA, CDR2 FQGNSA.

This sequence joins TRBV20-1 and TRBJ2-5, with 15 bases fitting TRBD2. The CDR3 has 14 residues. CDR1 DFQATT and CDR2 SNEGSKA come from the germline V gene (reference sequence). V lost 5 bases to trimming and J lost 5 bases; unmatched junction nucleotides: 3. The chain's CDR3 is CSAGLAGGWETQYF. The CDR3 nucleotides are TGCAGTGCTGGACTAGCGGGAGGGTGGGAGACCCAGTACTTC.

The sample holds a few counts of this clonotype. The gene calls are TRBV27 and TRBJ1-1; D may be TRBD1 (6 bases). CDR3 size: 18 residues. Trimming left V 1 base short and J 6 bases short, with 24 bases between. Germline values: CDR1 MNHEY, CDR2 SMNVEV (reference sequence). The CDR3 reads CASSLFTLGGKMTSEAFF. The CDR3 nucleotides are TGTGCCAGCAGTTTATTCACGCTAGGGGGGAAAATGACATCTGAAGCTTTCTTT.

This clonotype was picked up a small number of times. CDR3 coding DNA: TGCGCCAGCAGCCAAGAGGACAGGGGGCACTACGAGCAGTACTTC. This sequence encodes CASSQEDRGHYEQYF. This chain links TRBV4-3 with TRBJ2-7, with 11 positions matching TRBD1. V shed 0 bases and J 3 bases; nucleotides not matched to a gene: 1. The germline V gene encodes CDR1 LGHNA and CDR2 YSLEER. The CDR3 covers 15 residues.

The chain couples TRBV15 to TRBJ2-2; D unresolved. The CDR3 spans 15 residues. Germline CDR1 LNHNV, CDR2 YYDKDF (reference sequence). V shed 1 base and J shed 5 bases, with 11 bases lying between them. DNA of the CDR3: TGTGCCACCAGCAGAGCATCCTTCGGAACCGGGGAGCTGTTTTTT. It specifies CATSRASFGTGELFF.

This chain links TRBV12-3 or TRBV12-4 with TRBJ1-5; D gene unclear. The CDR3 has 15 amino acids. The V and J ends lost 6 bases and 1 base respectively, with 13 bases between them. The CDR3 sequence: CASSYPPQSNQPQHF. The CDR3 DNA reads TGTGCCAGCAGCTACCCCCCACAGAGCAATCAGCCCCAGCATTTT.

This clonotype was counted a few times. The chain uses TRBV7-9 and TRBJ1-1, with TRBD1 matching 7 bases. After removal of 5 bases from V and 6 bases from J, the junction contained 6 bases not matched to a gene. CDR1 is SEHNR, CDR2 FQNEAQ, per germline (reference sequence). The CDR3 totals 13 residues. CDR3: CASSVDRVPEAFF. The CDR3 region has the DNA TGTGCCAGCAGCGTAGACAGGGTCCCTGAAGCTTTCTTT.

The chain employs TRBV6-2 or TRBV6-3 and TRBJ2-7, with 15 bases aligning to TRBD2. The germline CDR1 and CDR2 sequences are MNHEY and SVGEGT. The CDR3 sequence is 18 residues long. Unmatched junction bases numbered 12, after V lost 6 bases and J lost 3 bases. The CDR3 sequence: CASSRGLAGGGGNYEQYF. The CDR3 region has the DNA TGTGCCAGCAGCCGGGGACTAGCGGGAGGAGGGGGTAACTACGAGCAGTACTTC.

This clonotype was counted ten times or more. The genes are TRBV28 and TRBJ1-1; the D is unclear. The CDR3 length is 15 residues. Per the germline V gene, CDR1 is MDHEN and CDR2 is SYDVKM. The V gene lost 1 base and the J gene lost 5 bases, with 14 bases spanning the gap. The CDR3 DNA is TGTGCCAGCAGTTTATTTGACCGAATAGGGACTGAAGCTTTCTTT. Residues: CASSLFDRIGTEAFF.

This clonotype was seen a few times. The chain uses TRBV6-2 or TRBV6-3 and TRBJ1-2, with 12 bases matching TRBD1. The trim removed 4 bases at V and 8 bases at J, leaving 11 bases unmatched. CDR1 is MNHEY, CDR2 SVGEGT, per germline. CDR3 length: 16 amino acids. The CDR3 is CASSSPGGQGARGYTF. In DNA form, the CDR3 reads TGTGCCAGCAGTTCCCCCGGGGGACAGGGGGCTAGAGGCTACACCTTC.

This clonotype was detected ten times or more. V usage is TRBV12-3 or TRBV12-4 and J usage is TRBJ1-5; D is perhaps TRBD1 (5 bases). V lost 0 bases to trimming and J lost 7 bases, with 10 bases between them. The CDR3 has 14 amino acids. The CDR3 DNA follows: TGTGCCAGCAGTTTAGCAGGGGATAACCAGCCCCAGCATTTT. Translation: CASSLAGDNQPQHF.